What follows are 8 T cell receptor beta chains derived from one specimen sequenced in a study of blood T cells in healthy people across ages. Together with a sample-barcoded 5' primer, a J-beta primer mix was included in a second PCR lasting about 7 to 11 cycles. TCRdb analysed the 5' RACE reads with MiXCR anew, one entry per CDR3 protein. This table has 730,000 or so distinct CDR3 sequences, around 40% appearing once. Sequenced input: blood. These receptors were collected from a woman in her sixties in good health.

This clonotype was detected ten times or more. The genes are TRBV28 and TRBJ2-7; 11 nucleotides line up with TRBD2. The CDR3 contains 14 residues. The germline gives CDR1 MDHEN, CDR2 SYDVKM. V shed 10 bases and J 0 bases; nucleotides not matched to a gene: 5. In nucleotides, the CDR3 is TGTGCCACCTTAGGACTAGCGGGCTCCTACGAGCAGTACTTC. This sequence encodes CATLGLAGSYEQYF.

Ten or more counts support this clonotype. A single base separates this from a much larger clone, so it may be a read error. V gene TRBV20-1 combines with J gene TRBJ2-7; possible D gene TRBD2, 6 bases. The V end lost 6 bases, the J end lost 2 bases, and 17 bases lay between the germline ends. The CDR3 length is 14 residues. Germline-derived CDR1 and CDR2 are DFQATT and SNEGSKA (reference sequence). The CDR3, as DNA: TGCAGTGCCACTGTCGGGAGTAGAACCTACGAGCAGTACTTC. This codes for CSATVGSRTYEQYF.

The chain has TRBV27 and TRBJ1-6, with a weak D call TRBD1 (5 bases). The germline V gene has CDR1 MNHEY and CDR2 SMNVEV (reference sequence). Deletions cut 4 bases from V and 7 bases from J, with 14 bases between. This CDR3 has 15 residues. This chain's CDR3 is CASSSRGHGNSPLHF. DNA for the CDR3: TGTGCCAGCAGTTCTAGAGGACACGGGAATTCACCCCTCCACTTT.

The V and J genes are TRBV11-1 and TRBJ2-2; D may match TRBD1 or TRBD2 (5 bases each). Per the germline V gene, CDR1 is SGHAT and CDR2 is FQDESV (reference sequence). V lost 4 bases to trimming and J lost 6 bases, with 24 bases between them. CDR3 size: 18 residues. The CDR3 nucleotides are TGTGCCAGCAGCTATGCAACCCAGGGAGAGGCCCTGGCCGGGGAGCTGTTTTTT. It is translated as CASSYATQGEALAGELFF. Complete variable domain (other parts from reference TRBV11-1 and TRBJ2-2): EAEVAQSPRYKITEKSQAVAFWCDPISGHATLYWYRQILGQGPELLVQFQDESVVDDSQLPKDRFSAERLKGVDSTLKIQPAELGDSAMYLCASSYATQGEALAGELFFGEGSRLTVL.

The chain couples TRBV18 to TRBJ1-4; TRBD1 agrees at 9 bases. J was trimmed by 1 base and V by 3 bases; bases with no gene match: 6. Germline CDR1 KGHSH, CDR2 LQKENI. The CDR3 consists of 17 residues. CDR3 in DNA: TGTGCCAGCTCACCGTCACAGGGGGCAGGAACTAATGAAAAACTGTTTTTT. Amino acids: CASSPSQGAGTNEKLFF.

The gene calls are TRBV12-3 or TRBV12-4 and TRBJ1-2, with D unresolved. The CDR3 consists of 13 residues. Trimming took 4 bases from V and 0 from J, leaving 6 bases between them. The CDR3 here is CASSSGSNYGYTF. The CDR3, as DNA: TGTGCCAGCAGTTCAGGTTCTAACTATGGCTACACCTTC.

This clonotype came up a few times. V is TRBV28 and J is TRBJ2-1, with D perhaps TRBD1 or TRBD2 (5 bases each). The CDR3 has 15 residues. Trimming removed 1 base from V and 2 bases from J, with 9 bases in between. The germline CDR1 and CDR2 sequences are MDHEN and SYDVKM. The CDR3 DNA reads as TGTGCCAGCAGTTTATCTCCGGGGCCCTACAATGAGCAGTTCTTC. Protein: CASSLSPGPYNEQFF.

The chain joins TRBV28 to TRBJ1-5; TRBD1 agrees at 8 bases. This CDR3 comprises 15 residues. Trimming removed 7 bases from V and 6 bases from J; junction bases left unmatched: 11. Germline values: CDR1 MDHEN, CDR2 SYDVKM. The CDR3 sequence: CASTGPQGAIQPQHF. The CDR3 DNA follows: TGTGCCAGCACGGGTCCCCAGGGGGCTATTCAGCCCCAGCATTTT.